What follows are 4 T cell receptor beta chains derived from one specimen sequenced in a study of response to subunit inactivated influenza vaccine. Via MiXCR, TCRdb re-called the RT-PCR reads, giving one row per CDR3 protein. The top ten hold approximately 13% of the sample, which has 150,000 or so distinct CDR3 sequences, roughly 11% seen once. Sequences were derived from non-naive T cells sorted from PBMCs, sampled about 40 days after vaccination. All receptors derive from a man aged 45 to 65 who received an inactivated influenza vaccine.

This clonotype has only a few counts. The V call is TRBV6-6, the J call TRBJ2-7, with 10 bases fitting TRBD1. CDR3 length equals 13 residues. CDR1 is MNHNY, CDR2 SVGAGI, per germline (reference sequence). With 6 bases clipped from V and 3 bases from J, the junction kept 2 bases outside the gene matches. The CDR3 is CASRGDRGYEQYF. As DNA, the CDR3 is TGTGCCAGCAGAGGGGACAGGGGCTACGAGCAGTACTTC.

The V call is TRBV7-9, the J call TRBJ2-7; tentatively, D is TRBD1 or TRBD2 (5 bases each). Trimming left V 1 base short and J 6 bases short, with 19 bases between. Looked up from germline, CDR1 is SEHNR and CDR2 is FQNEAQ (reference sequence). This CDR3 contains 16 residues. The CDR3 sequence: CASSLGAEGRSSEQYF. CDR3 DNA sequence: TGTGCCAGCAGCTTAGGAGCCGAGGGGCGTTCAAGCGAGCAGTACTTC.

V and J are TRBV20-1 and TRBJ1-4; D is ambiguous. The CDR3 covers 13 residues. Germline loops: CDR1 DFQATT, CDR2 SNEGSKA (reference sequence). Trimming removed 0 bases from V and 7 bases from J, with 9 bases in between. The CDR3, as DNA: TGCAGTGCTAGAGATCGGCGAGGTGAAAAACTGTTTTTT. Translated, it gives CSARDRRGEKLFF.

V gene TRBV6-2 or TRBV6-3 combines with J gene TRBJ2-7; the match to TRBD2 covers 7 bases. This CDR3 comprises 17 residues. Germline assignment: CDR1 MNHEY and CDR2 SVGEGT. V shed 0 bases, J shed 3 bases, and the junction held 11 bases outside the gene matches. The chain's CDR3 is CASSYSSSGTKYYEQYF. Here the CDR3 DNA reads TGTGCCAGCAGTTACTCGAGTAGTGGGACTAAATACTACGAGCAGTACTTC.